The next 20 T cell receptor beta chains were all read from a single sample in a study of T-cell memory formation after mild COVID-19. TCRdb ran MiXCR on the 5' RACE reads and lists one entry per CDR3 protein. This sample yields some 65,000 distinct CDR3 sequences, of which around 15% are seen a single time; 25% to 35% belongs to the top ten. Sample: PBMCs or a T cell subset sorted from them (not recorded which). These receptor sequences come from an adult woman who had mild COVID-19 (a few samples of this study predate the infection). Cell type and time point are not known.

The chain carries TRBV29-1 and TRBJ2-7; TRBD2 aligns across 10 bases. The CDR3 length is 12 residues. The ends lost 6 bases at V and 2 bases at J; junction bases unmatched: 1. CDR1 and CDR2 (germline): SQVTM, ANQGSEA. The chain's CDR3 is CSVLAGAYEQYF. The CDR3 DNA reads TGCAGCGTCCTAGCGGGGGCCTACGAGCAGTACTTC.

The chain recombines TRBV15 with TRBJ2-7; TRBD1 or TRBD2 may be the D gene (5 bases each). Trimming took 1 base from V and 0 from J, leaving 16 bases between them. The CDR3 runs to 17 residues. Germline V gene lookup returns CDR1 LNHNV and CDR2 YYDKDF (reference sequence). CDR3 sequence (DNA): TGTGCCACCAGCAGAGGGGGTGGACAAGGGAGCTCCTACGAGCAGTACTTC. Its protein is CATSRGGGQGSSYEQYF. The variable domain in full, completed from reference TRBV15 and TRBJ2-7, reads DAMVIQNPRYQVTQFGKPVTLSCSQTLNHNVMYWYQQKSSQAPKLLFHYYDKDFNNEADTPDNFQSRRPNTSFCFLDIRSPGLGDTAMYLCATSRGGGQGSSYEQYFGPGTRLTVT.

The chain uses TRBV4-1 and TRBJ2-1; D possibly corresponds to TRBD1 (5 bases). The CDR3 is 14 residues long. Germline values: CDR1 MGHRA, CDR2 YSYEKL. Trimming shortened V by 1 base and J by 8 bases, and 12 bases separated the two germline ends. The CDR3 is CASSQGARVDEQFF. CDR3 DNA sequence: TGCGCCAGCAGCCAAGGCGCCAGGGTCGATGAGCAGTTCTTC.

The CDR3 spells CASSAGGETQYF. CDR3 DNA sequence: TGTGCCAGCAGTGCGGGCGGGGAGACCCAGTACTTC. This chain uses TRBV25-1 with TRBJ2-5; D might be TRBD2 (5 bases). This CDR3 has 12 residues. V was shortened by 4 bases and J by 5 bases, with 8 bases between the two germline ends. The germline gives CDR1 MGHDK, CDR2 SYGVNS.

CDR3 sequence reads: CATKGEEVFGYEQYF. The CDR3 DNA follows: TGTGCCACTAAGGGGGAGGAAGTTTTTGGCTACGAGCAGTACTTC. The J gene is TRBJ2-7, the V gene TRBV10-3, with D possibly called TRBD1 or TRBD2 (6 bases each). Trimming removed 10 bases at V and 3 bases at J, with 22 bases between. The CDR3 contains 15 residues. The germline V gene has CDR1 ENHRY and CDR2 SYGVKD.

This clonotype was seen more than once but under ten times. V is TRBV12-3 or TRBV12-4 and J is TRBJ2-2; 12 bases are a match to TRBD1. This CDR3 region has 15 residues. Trimming cost V 5 bases and J 5 bases; bases outside gene matches: 3. The CDR3 spells CASSQGQGATGELFF. The CDR3 nucleotides read TGTGCCAGCAGTCAGGGACAGGGGGCGACCGGGGAGCTGTTTTTT.

The genes are TRBV12-3 or TRBV12-4 and TRBJ1-4; D ambiguous. The V and J ends lost 5 bases and 7 bases respectively, with 11 bases between them. The CDR3 totals 13 residues. The CDR3 is CASSPEWIEKLFF. In DNA form, the CDR3 reads TGTGCCAGCAGTCCCGAGTGGATTGAAAAACTGTTTTTT.

This clonotype occurred a few times. The gene calls are TRBV7-9 and TRBJ1-5; D uncertain. This CDR3 has 14 residues. V was trimmed by 5 bases and J by 0 bases, leaving 8 bases between them. CDR1 is SEHNR and CDR2 is FQNEAQ in the germline V gene (reference sequence). Here the CDR3 DNA reads TGTGCCAGCAGCGCATGGGATAGCAATCAGCCCCAGCATTTT. This codes for CASSAWDSNQPQHF.

The rearrangement joins TRBV27 to TRBJ2-7, with D possibly called TRBD1 or TRBD2 (5 bases each). The CDR3 contains 14 residues. CDR1 is MNHEY, CDR2 SMNVEV, per germline (reference sequence). Deletions cut 8 bases from V and 1 base from J, with 15 bases between. CDR3 in DNA: TGTGCCAGCGGACACGGCGGCGGGTCCTACGAGCAGTACTTC. Protein product: CASGHGGGSYEQYF.

In this sample, this clonotype turned up a few times. The chain joins TRBV5-1 to TRBJ2-3; 7 bases align to TRBD2. Germline CDR1 reads SGHRS; CDR2 reads YFSETQ. The V gene end was trimmed by 2 bases and the J gene end by 4 bases; junction bases not matched to a gene: 7. The CDR3 runs to 15 residues. In DNA, the CDR3 is TGCGCCAGCAGCTTCAGGCTAGCGGATGCAGATACGCAGTATTTT. Protein: CASSFRLADADTQYF.

This clonotype is a singleton in its sample. Possible read error: a much larger clone is one base away. V usage is TRBV20-1 and J usage is TRBJ2-7; 10 bases fit TRBD2. Germline loops: CDR1 DFQATT, CDR2 SNEGSKA (reference sequence). CDR3 length: 12 residues. Trimming at V came to 7 bases and at J to 6 bases, leaving 6 bases not matched to a gene. The CDR3 loop is CSVSSGGCEQYF. The CDR3, as DNA: TGCAGTGTCTCTAGCGGGGGTTGCGAGCAGTACTTC.

The rearrangement joins TRBV10-2 to TRBJ2-6; D gene unclear. The V end lost 2 bases, the J end lost 0 bases, and 8 bases lay between the germline ends. Germline loops: CDR1 WSHSY, CDR2 SAAADI. The CDR3 runs to 16 residues. The CDR3 sequence: CASSEPRNSGANVLTF. The CDR3 DNA is TGCGCCAGCAGTGAGCCCCGAAACTCTGGGGCCAACGTCCTGACTTTC.

This rearrangement joins TRBV24-1 to TRBJ1-2, with 8 bases lining up with TRBD1. The germline V gene encodes CDR1 KGHDR and CDR2 SFDVKD. The CDR3 is made up of 15 amino acids. Germline trimming cut 5 bases from V and 4 bases from J; bases unmatched to any gene: 8. The CDR3 bases are TGTGCCACCAGTGCACTGACAGGGGAGGGCTATGGCTACACCTTC. Protein: CATSALTGEGYGYTF.

This clonotype was observed a handful of times. The chain combines TRBV7-9 with TRBJ2-1, with D perhaps TRBD1 (6 bases). Trimming removed 3 bases at V and 2 bases at J, with 11 bases between. CDR3 length equals 15 residues. Germline CDR1 reads SEHNR; CDR2 reads FQNEAQ (reference sequence). CDR3 bases: TGTGCCAGCAGCTTTCCAGGGGCCGCCTACAATGAGCAGTTCTTC. Residues: CASSFPGAAYNEQFF.

Turning to this clonotype: This sequence may be a read error, since a much larger clone differs from it by one base. The gene calls are TRBV7-2 and TRBJ1-1; weak D call: TRBD1 (6 bases). Trimming removed 5 bases from V and 6 bases from J, with 7 bases in between. CDR3 size: 11 residues. Germline V gene lookup returns CDR1 SGHTA and CDR2 FQGNSA. CDR3 nucleotides: TGTGCCAGCAGCGAGGGGGCTGAAGCTTTCTTT. Amino acid sequence: CASSEGAEAFF.

A few counts support this clonotype. This chain joins TRBV14 and TRBJ1-2, with TRBD1 identical over 7 bases. Trimming took 4 bases from V and 4 from J; bases not matched to a gene: 15. CDR1 SGHDN and CDR2 FVKESK come from the germline V gene. The CDR3 spans 17 residues. CDR3 region: CASSRLPGGERVYGYTF. The CDR3 bases are TGTGCCAGCAGCCGCTTGCCAGGGGGAGAAAGGGTCTATGGCTACACCTTC.

The chain joins TRBV9 to TRBJ2-3; D is unclear. The CDR3 covers 13 residues. Germline V gives CDR1 SGDLS, CDR2 YYNGEE. With 3 bases removed from V and 0 bases from J, the gap between germline ends came to 5 bases. CDR3 loop: CASSETSTDTQYF. Here the CDR3 DNA reads TGTGCCAGCAGCGAGACTAGCACAGATACGCAGTATTTT.

This clonotype was seen a few times. This sequence joins TRBV11-2 and TRBJ2-2; no clear D gene. The V end was cut by 5 bases, the J end by 5 bases, with 12 bases between. Germline CDR1 and CDR2: SGHAT and FQNNGV. The CDR3 extends over 14 amino acids. The CDR3 bases are TGTGCCAGCAGCCCGCCGCCCGGGACCGGGGAGCTGTTTTTT. Protein sequence: CASSPPPGTGELFF.

This clonotype turned up a few times. The rearrangement links TRBV5-1 to TRBJ1-4; D not certain. Germline V gene lookup returns CDR1 SGHRS and CDR2 YFSETQ. The CDR3 consists of 16 residues. The V gene lost 4 bases and the J gene lost 0 bases, with 13 bases spanning the gap. CDR3 sequence reads: CASSRRNSATNEKLFF. CDR3 in DNA: TGCGCCAGCAGCCGAAGAAACAGTGCAACTAATGAAAAACTGTTTTTT.

In its sample, this clonotype was seen a few times. This rearrangement joins TRBV7-6 to TRBJ2-2, with D possibly being TRBD1 (6 bases). V shed 8 bases and J shed 6 bases, with 19 bases lying between them. Germline V CDR1 and CDR2: SGHVS, FNYEAQ. There are 15 residues in the CDR3. The CDR3 sequence is CASADRSARAGELFF. The DNA of the CDR3 is TGTGCCAGCGCCGACAGGTCGGCACGCGCCGGGGAGCTGTTTTTT.